The 12 T cell receptor beta chains listed next were all sequenced from one sample in a study of blood T cell repertoires in COVID-19. This table comes from immunoSEQ multiplex PCR, and its TCRdb copy is limited to in-frame clones, with some not included. This repertoire shows some 210,000 clones, about 86% found once; its top ten account for 2.9%. The sample comprised peripheral blood. These TCRs come from a man between 45 and 60 years old with active or convalescent COVID-19.

The genes are TRBV6-5 and TRBJ1-2; 8 bases fit TRBD1. Germline CDR1 MNHEY, CDR2 SVGAGI. With V trimmed by 5 bases and J by 0 bases, 2 bases remained unmatched. The CDR3 has 14 amino acids. CDR3 in amino acids: CASSTGGANYGYTF. As DNA, the CDR3 is TGTGCCAGCAGTACAGGGGGGGCTAACTATGGCTACACCTTC.

The chain combines TRBV7-6 with TRBJ1-1; the match to TRBD1 covers 7 bases. The CDR3 spans 15 residues. Per the germline V gene, CDR1 is SGHVS and CDR2 is FNYEAQ. Trimming took 2 bases from V and 1 from J; bases not matched to a gene: 4. CDR3 nucleotides: TGTGCCAGCAGCTTAAGTAGGGGGCGGAACACTGAAGCTTTCTTT. It codes for CASSLSRGRNTEAFF.

CDR3 in amino acids: CASGGTDSGNTIYF. DNA of the CDR3: TGTGCCAGCGGGGGGACAGACTCTGGAAACACCATATATTTT. The chain has TRBV3-1 (or the pseudogene TRBV3-2) and TRBJ1-3, with TRBD1 identical over 7 bases. This CDR3 region has 14 residues. With V trimmed by 8 bases and J by 0 bases, 4 bases remained unmatched. Germline lookup yields CDR1 LGHDT and CDR2 YNNKEL (reference sequence).

This chain connects TRBV5-1 to TRBJ2-1; a weak D match, TRBD2 (6 bases). Per germline, CDR1 SGHRS and CDR2 YFSETQ. The length of the CDR3 is 14 residues. Deletions cut 4 bases from V and 11 bases from J, with 19 bases between. CDR3 amino acids: CASSPRSTGTQQFF. In DNA form, the CDR3 reads TGCGCCAGCAGCCCCAGGTCAACGGGGACTCAGCAGTTCTTC.

The rearrangement joins TRBV5-1 to TRBJ2-5, with D uncertain. CDR1 and CDR2 (germline): SGHRS, YFSETQ. The CDR3 consists of 13 residues. V lost 4 bases to trimming and J lost 2 bases, with 9 bases between them. The CDR3, as DNA: TGCGCCAGCAGCCGCGCGGAACAAGAGACCCAGTACTTC. Its protein is CASSRAEQETQYF.

This clone was counted once. The CDR3 is CASSLGQIYNEQFF. Written as DNA, the CDR3 is TGTGCCAGCAGCTTGGGACAGATTTACAATGAGCAGTTCTTC. J is TRBJ2-1 and V is TRBV5-4; D is perhaps TRBD1 (5 bases). Germline CDR1 reads SGHNT; CDR2 reads YYREEE (reference sequence). The CDR3 covers 14 residues. Trimming shortened V by 0 bases and J by 4 bases, and 8 bases separated the two germline ends.

The rearrangement joins TRBV6-4 to TRBJ2-3; TRBD1 matches 11 bases. The CDR3 totals 16 residues. V gave up 4 bases and J gave up 4 bases; unmatched junction bases: 7. Germline lookup yields CDR1 MRHNA and CDR2 SNTAGT. CDR3 protein: CASSGPGQGGADTQYF. DNA for the CDR3: TGTGCCAGCAGTGGCCCGGGACAGGGGGGCGCAGATACGCAGTATTTT.

V usage is TRBV10-3 and J usage is TRBJ2-3, with TRBD2 identical over 10 bases. The CDR3 is 17 residues long. Germline V CDR1 and CDR2: ENHRY, SYGVKD. V shed 4 bases, J shed 5 bases, and the junction held 12 bases outside the gene matches. In nucleotides, the CDR3 is TGTGCCATCAGTGCGTGGAATAGCGGGGGGAACGGAGATACGCAGTATTTT. As protein: CAISAWNSGGNGDTQYF.

The rearrangement links TRBV5-1 to TRBJ2-7; 7 bases align to TRBD1. Germline CDR1 SGHRS, CDR2 YFSETQ. This CDR3 is built from 14 residues. V lost 4 bases and J lost 2; bases outside the gene matches: 6. The CDR3 DNA sequence: TGCGCCAGCAGCGAGGGACAGCCAACCTACGAGCAGTACTTC. Translated, it gives CASSEGQPTYEQYF.

The chain has TRBV5-4 and TRBJ2-7; tentative D call: TRBD1 (6 bases). The CDR3 is 16 residues long. V was shortened by 0 bases and J by 0 bases, with 13 bases between the two germline ends. CDR1 SGHNT and CDR2 YYREEE come from the germline V gene (reference sequence). CDR3 sequence reads: CASSLDRQDSSYEQYF. DNA for the CDR3: TGTGCCAGCAGCTTGGATCGGCAGGACAGCTCCTACGAGCAGTACTTC.

V gene TRBV10-3 combines with J gene TRBJ2-1; 14 bases agree with TRBD2. Losses at the gene ends were 3 bases for V and 4 bases for J; bases not matched to a gene: 11. The CDR3 loop spans 19 amino acids. Germline V gene data show CDR1 as ENHRY and CDR2 as SYGVKD. Written as DNA, the CDR3 is TGTGCCATCAGTGATACGGTATCCGGGACTAGCGGGGGATACAATGAGCAGTTCTTC. Encoded protein: CAISDTVSGTSGGYNEQFF.

This chain connects TRBV9 to TRBJ2-3; 7 bases are shared with TRBD2. The CDR3 contains 16 residues. Germline loops: CDR1 SGDLS, CDR2 YYNGEE. V gave up 0 bases and J gave up 4 bases; unmatched junction bases: 8. CDR3 sequence (DNA): TGTGCCAGCAGCGTAGGAAACGAGGGAGGGGCAGATACGCAGTATTTT. Its translation: CASSVGNEGGADTQYF.